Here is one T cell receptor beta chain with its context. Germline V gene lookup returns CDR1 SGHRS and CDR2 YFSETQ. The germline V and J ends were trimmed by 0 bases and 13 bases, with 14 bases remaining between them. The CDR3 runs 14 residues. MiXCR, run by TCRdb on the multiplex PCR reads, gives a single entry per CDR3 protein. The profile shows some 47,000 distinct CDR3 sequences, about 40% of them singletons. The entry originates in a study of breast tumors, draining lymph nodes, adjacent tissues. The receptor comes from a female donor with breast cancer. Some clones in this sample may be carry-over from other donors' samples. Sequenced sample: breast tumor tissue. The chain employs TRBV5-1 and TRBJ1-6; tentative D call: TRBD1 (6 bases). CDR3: CASSLDGGLSPLHF. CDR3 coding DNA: TGCGCCAGCAGCTTGGACGGGGGCCTTTCCCCCCTCCACTTT.